A single sample is the source of the 29 T cell receptor beta chains below, sequenced in a study of T cells in Graves' hyperthyroidism and ophthalmopathy. Researchers took RNA transcripts and amplified the TCR beta CDR3 regions from them. Using the HTBI primer set, a first-round RT-PCR was run on the TCR CDR3. Using its own MiXCR run on the multiplex PCR reads, TCRdb lists one record per CDR3 protein. The sample includes about 480,000 distinct CDR3 sequences, around 14% of them seen just once. The sequenced material came from blood. The receptors derive from a woman aged 18-35 years with Graves' hyperthyroidism.

This clonotype was counted only a few times. The gene calls are TRBV27 and TRBJ1-5; TRBD1 might be the D (5 bases). The CDR3 consists of 14 residues. The germline CDR1 and CDR2 sequences are MNHEY and SMNVEV (reference sequence). V was clipped by 6 bases and J by 9 bases, with 18 bases between them. The CDR3 sequence is CASSPGSSGGPQHF. The CDR3 nucleotides are TGTGCCAGCAGCCCAGGGTCTTCCGGGGGGCCCCAGCATTTT.

This clonotype was seen at least ten times. This chain connects TRBV12-3 or TRBV12-4 to TRBJ1-6; D may be TRBD1 (6 bases). Trimming took off 3 bases at V and 7 bases at J, with 10 bases between the two ends. The CDR3 is made up of 14 amino acids. DNA of the CDR3: TGTGCCAGCAGTTTCGGGACACGCAATTCACCCCTCCACTTT. Its translation is CASSFGTRNSPLHF.

This clonotype was found many times. This rearrangement joins TRBV5-1 to TRBJ2-5; TRBD2 is a possible D gene (5 bases). The CDR3 runs 14 residues. V was pared by 2 bases and J by 7 bases, with 15 bases between. Germline V gene sequence: CDR1 SGHRS, CDR2 YFSETQ. The CDR3 DNA sequence: TGCGCCAGCAGCTTCAGAATGGACGGGGTGACCCAGTACTTC. Translation gives CASSFRMDGVTQYF.

The gene calls are TRBV6-1 and TRBJ1-2, with a tentative D call TRBD1 (5 bases). The CDR3 covers 17 residues. Germline assignment: CDR1 MNHNS and CDR2 SASEGT. Trimming pared 5 bases from V and 5 bases from J, leaving 24 bases between. CDR3 coding DNA: TGTGCCAGCAGTCTACGGGTGGGTGGGGGGACGGGGTATGGCTACACCTTC. This translates into CASSLRVGGGTGYGYTF.

This clonotype was picked up one time. The chain employs TRBV5-1 and TRBJ2-7, with 11 bases matching TRBD1. Germline CDR1 SGHRS, CDR2 YFSETQ. This CDR3 has 14 residues. The J segment lost 7 bases and the V segment lost 3 bases, leaving 6 bases of the junction unmatched. CDR3 nucleotide sequence: TGCGCCAGCAGCTCCGGGACAGGGGGGTGGGAGCAGTACGTC. This sequence encodes CASSSGTGGWEQYV.

This clonotype was detected ten times or more. The rearrangement joins TRBV3-1 to TRBJ2-2, with no clear D. V gave up 4 bases and J gave up 7 bases, with 13 bases separating them. CDR3 size: 14 residues. CDR1 and CDR2 (germline): LGHDT, YNNKEL (reference sequence). The CDR3 DNA is TGTGCCAGCAGCCTCTCTCACTTAGGCGGGGAGCTGTTTTTT. Protein product: CASSLSHLGGELFF.

The chain links TRBV9 to TRBJ2-7; 10 bases map to TRBD2. The CDR3 runs 15 residues. The J segment lost 3 bases and the V segment lost 3 bases, leaving 6 bases of the junction unmatched. Germline V CDR1 and CDR2: SGDLS, YYNGEE. CDR3 in DNA: TGTGCCAGCAGCGCGGGACTAGCGTCTCGCTACGAGCAGTACTTC. Translating it yields CASSAGLASRYEQYF.

The chain links TRBV27 to TRBJ1-4; D is unclear. The CDR3 loop spans 14 amino acids. V was trimmed by 6 bases and J by 5 bases, leaving 13 bases between them. Germline V CDR1 and CDR2: MNHEY, SMNVEV (reference sequence). In nucleotides, the CDR3 is TGTGCCAGCAGCTATGTAGGGCCAAATGAAAAACTGTTTTTT. Protein product: CASSYVGPNEKLFF.

The V call is TRBV12-3 or TRBV12-4, the J call TRBJ1-5, with 8 bases aligning to TRBD1. With 5 bases clipped from V and 7 bases from J, the junction kept 10 bases outside the gene matches. This CDR3 is built from 15 residues. In DNA form, the CDR3 reads TGTGCCAGCAGTCCCCCGGGACCAGGGGGCCAGCCCCAGCATTTT. It is translated as CASSPPGPGGQPQHF.

The gene calls are TRBV7-9 and TRBJ1-1; no firm D call. V was trimmed by 1 base and J by 4 bases, leaving 13 bases between them. The CDR3 extends over 15 amino acids. Germline CDR1 reads SEHNR; CDR2 reads FQNEAQ (reference sequence). CDR3 nucleotide sequence: TGTGCCAGCAGCTTAGTAACGGGGATTGGCACTGAAGCTTTCTTT. Its protein product is CASSLVTGIGTEAFF.

The sample holds a few counts of this clonotype. V is TRBV4-2 and J is TRBJ2-1, with 8 bases matching TRBD2. Germline CDR1 reads LGHNA; CDR2 reads YNFKEQ. The CDR3 runs 16 residues. The V and J ends lost 2 bases and 0 bases, in that order; junction bases with no gene match: 3. The CDR3 reads CASSQTGTSSYNEQFF. CDR3 nucleotide sequence: TGTGCCAGCAGCCAAACCGGGACTAGCTCCTACAATGAGCAGTTCTTC.

This clonotype has more than one count but fewer than ten. The chain carries TRBV5-1 and TRBJ1-2; 12 bases are shared with TRBD1. After removal of 3 bases from V and 2 bases from J, the junction contained 5 bases not matched to a gene. The CDR3 is 16 amino acids. Per germline, CDR1 SGHRS and CDR2 YFSETQ. The CDR3 sequence: CASSSIGTGGNYGYTF. The CDR3 DNA follows: TGCGCCAGCAGCTCGATCGGGACAGGGGGCAACTATGGCTACACCTTC. The full variable domain, with the rest looked up from reference TRBV5-1 and TRBJ1-2, is KAGVTQTPRYLIKTRGQQVTLSCSPISGHRSVSWYQQTPGQGLQFLFEYFSETQRNKGNFPGRFSGRQFSNSRSEMNVSTLELGDSALYLCASSSIGTGGNYGYTFGSGTRLTVV.

This clonotype was seen only once. This chain links TRBV19 with TRBJ1-4, with 8 nucleotides matching TRBD1. Trimming cost V 8 bases and J 8 bases; bases outside gene matches: 7. This CDR3 is 13 amino acids long. From germline, CDR1 is LNHDA and CDR2 SQIVND (reference sequence). The CDR3 region has the DNA TGTGCCAGTTCGACAGGGGTAGGGGAAAAACTGTTTTTT. It translates to CASSTGVGEKLFF.

The genes are TRBV18 and TRBJ1-1; possible D gene TRBD1, 5 bases. Germline values: CDR1 KGHSH, CDR2 LQKENI. The CDR3 has 16 amino acids. The V end lost 4 bases, the J end lost 0 bases, and 15 bases lay between the germline ends. Here the CDR3 reads CASSRERTTLNTEAFF. The CDR3 bases are TGTGCCAGCTCACGGGAAAGGACAACCTTGAACACTGAAGCTTTCTTT.

Many counts were recorded for this clonotype. The CDR3, as DNA: TGTGCCAGCAGTGAAGTGGACCGAGACTGGGAGCAGTACTTC. As protein: CASSEVDRDWEQYF. V is TRBV6-1 and J is TRBJ2-7; D unclear. There are 14 residues in the CDR3. In germline, CDR1 is MNHNS, CDR2 SASEGT. V dropped 1 base and J dropped 7 bases, with 14 bases sitting between them.

This clonotype occurred many times. The rearrangement uses TRBV12-3 or TRBV12-4 and TRBJ2-4; 7 bases align to TRBD1. J was trimmed by 3 bases and V by 10 bases; bases with no gene match: 9. The CDR3 has 14 residues. The DNA for the CDR3 is TGTGCCATCCAGGGGGTGGGTGGCAAAAACATTCAGTACTTC. It specifies CAIQGVGGKNIQYF.

This clonotype was observed many times. This sequence joins TRBV3-1 and TRBJ2-1, with 12 bases aligning to TRBD2. The CDR3 is 18 amino acids. CDR1 and CDR2 (germline): LGHDT, YNNKEL (reference sequence). V trimming: 5 bases; J trimming: 9 bases; junction bases outside the gene matches: 17. This CDR3 reads CASSTDRGRLAGVAEQFF. In nucleotides, the CDR3 is TGTGCCAGCAGCACGGACAGGGGACGACTAGCGGGAGTAGCTGAGCAGTTCTTC.

There are a few counts of this clonotype. In nucleotides, the CDR3 is TGCAGTGCTCAGGCTACAGGGGGCTATTTGGACACTGAAGCTTTCTTT. Residues: CSAQATGGYLDTEAFF. This rearrangement joins TRBV20-1 to TRBJ1-1, with TRBD1 matching 9 bases. V lost 5 bases and J lost 3; bases outside the gene matches: 13. The CDR3 loop spans 16 amino acids. Germline CDR1 and CDR2: DFQATT and SNEGSKA (reference sequence).

The V gene is TRBV7-9, the J gene TRBJ1-1, with D tentatively TRBD1 (5 bases). Trimming cost V 2 bases and J 5 bases, with 12 bases left between them. This CDR3 contains 14 residues. The germline gives CDR1 SEHNR, CDR2 FQNEAQ (reference sequence). Here the CDR3 reads CASSLLGVRTEAFF. In nucleotides, the CDR3 is TGTGCCAGCAGCTTATTAGGGGTGAGGACTGAAGCTTTCTTT. The variable domain in full, with the rest retrieved from reference TRBV7-9 and TRBJ1-1, is DTGVSQNPRHKITKRGQNVTFRCDPISEHNRLYWYRQTLGQGPEFLTYFQNEAQLEKSRLLSDRFSAERPKGSFSTLEIQRTEQGDSAMYLCASSLLGVRTEAFFGQGTRLTVV.

Turning to this clonotype: A much larger clone differs by one base, so this may be a read error. The chain recombines TRBV6-5 with TRBJ2-1; 8 nucleotides line up with TRBD2. The CDR3 is 15 residues long. Germline V gene sequence: CDR1 MNHEY, CDR2 SVGAGI. The V gene end was trimmed by 4 bases and the J gene end by 10 bases; junction bases not matched to a gene: 12. The CDR3 loop is CASSCSREGGREQFF. The CDR3 nucleotides are TGTGCCAGCAGTTGCTCTCGGGAGGGAGGACGAGAGCAGTTCTTC.

V gene TRBV19 combines with J gene TRBJ2-1; either TRBD1 or TRBD2 may supply D (5 bases each). The CDR3 length is 15 residues. Germline lookup yields CDR1 LNHDA and CDR2 SQIVND (reference sequence). Trimming removed 3 bases from V and 9 bases from J, with 18 bases in between. The CDR3 DNA follows: TGTGCCAGTAGTATGGCTCCCGGGACCTGGGGTGAGCAGTTCTTC. Translated, it gives CASSMAPGTWGEQFF.

Many counts were recorded for this clonotype. The rearrangement links TRBV20-1 to TRBJ2-5, with D uncertain. Germline V CDR1 and CDR2: DFQATT, SNEGSKA (reference sequence). The CDR3 loop spans 15 amino acids. Deletions cut 3 bases from V and 4 bases from J, with 18 bases between. CDR3: CSASLGVTARETQYF. DNA of the CDR3: TGCAGTGCTAGTCTGGGTGTGACGGCGAGAGAGACCCAGTACTTC.

This clonotype was detected ten times or more. The rearrangement joins TRBV27 to TRBJ2-1; 9 nucleotides match TRBD2. The CDR3 runs to 18 residues. With V trimmed by 2 bases and J by 10 bases, 18 bases remained unmatched. The germline V gene has CDR1 MNHEY and CDR2 SMNVEV (reference sequence). The CDR3 reads CASSLNPQGGGRGLEQFF. The CDR3 region has the DNA TGTGCCAGCAGTTTAAACCCCCAAGGGGGCGGGAGGGGGTTAGAGCAGTTCTTC.

This chain connects TRBV19 to TRBJ1-2; 9 nucleotides agree with TRBD1. The V segment lost 8 bases and the J segment 8 bases; nucleotides outside the gene matches: 6. The length of the CDR3 is 12 residues. The V gene's germline CDR1 is LNHDA and CDR2 SQIVND (reference sequence). In DNA, the CDR3 is TGTGCCAGTGCAGGACAGGGGAAAGGCTACACCTTC. It encodes CASAGQGKGYTF.

The V gene is TRBV19, the J gene TRBJ1-5; tentative D call: TRBD1 (5 bases). V was cut by 9 bases and J by 0 bases, with 15 bases left in between. CDR3 length equals 15 residues. CDR1 is LNHDA, CDR2 SQIVND, per germline (reference sequence). CDR3 in amino acids: CASTTPGNSNQPQHF. The DNA for the CDR3 is TGTGCCAGCACCACTCCAGGGAATAGCAATCAGCCCCAGCATTTT. Full variable domain (rest looked up from reference TRBV19 and TRBJ1-5): DGGITQSPKYLFRKEGQNVTLSCEQNLNHDAMYWYRQDPGQGLRLIYYSQIVNDFQKGDIAEGYSVSREKKESFPLTVTSAQKNPTAFYLCASTTPGNSNQPQHFGDGTRLSIL.

Note on this clonotype: The junction shows a germline mismatch at one end, possibly a read error. The V call is TRBV9, the J call TRBJ2-1, with D perhaps given as TRBD1 or TRBD2 (6 bases each). This CDR3 is built from 16 residues. Germline lookup yields CDR1 SGDLS and CDR2 YYNGEE. The CDR3 DNA follows: TGTGCCAGCAGCGTAGGTGGGGGGCCAACCTACAGTGAGCAGTTCTTC. Protein: CASSVGGGPTYSEQFF. Filled out from reference TRBV9 and TRBJ2-1, the complete variable domain reads DSGVTQTPKHLITATGQRVTLRCSPRSGDLSVYWYQQSLDQGLQFLIQYYNGEERAKGNILERFSAQQFPDLHSELNLSSLELGDSALYFCASSVGGGPTYSEQFFGPGTRLTVL.

The V call is TRBV6-6, the J call TRBJ2-1; no clear D. The length of the CDR3 is 15 residues. V lost 1 base to trimming and J lost 5 bases, with 12 bases between them. The germline CDR1 and CDR2 sequences are MNHNY and SVGAGI (reference sequence). The CDR3 nucleotides are TGTGCCAGCAGTTACTTCGGACGGGCAGACAATGAGCAGTTCTTC. It codes for CASSYFGRADNEQFF.

This clonotype was detected only a few times. The V and J genes are TRBV11-3 and TRBJ2-3; D is possibly TRBD1 (5 bases). This CDR3 region has 18 residues. Between the trimmed V and J ends, which lost 0 bases and 0 bases, there was a span of 16 bases. Germline CDR1 is SGHNT and CDR2 is YENEEA. The CDR3 sequence is CASSLDRVNSHSTDTQYF. CDR3 nucleotides: TGTGCCAGCAGCTTAGACAGGGTAAACTCACATAGCACAGATACGCAGTATTTT. Full variable domain (outside the CDR3, taken from reference TRBV11-3 and TRBJ2-3): EAGVVQSPRYKIIEKKQPVAFWCNPISGHNTLYWYLQNLGQGPELLIRYENEEAVDDSQLPKDRFSAERLKGVDSTLKIQPAELGDSAVYLCASSLDRVNSHSTDTQYFGPGTRLTVL.

Ten or more counts support this clonotype. The chain links TRBV11-3 to TRBJ2-3; TRBD2 matches 8 bases. In germline, CDR1 is SGHNT, CDR2 YENEEA. The CDR3 contains 16 residues. V shed 5 bases and J 4 bases; nucleotides not matched to a gene: 11. The CDR3 reads CASSPRQREMADTQYF. As DNA, the CDR3 is TGTGCCAGCAGCCCTAGGCAGCGGGAGATGGCAGATACGCAGTATTTT.